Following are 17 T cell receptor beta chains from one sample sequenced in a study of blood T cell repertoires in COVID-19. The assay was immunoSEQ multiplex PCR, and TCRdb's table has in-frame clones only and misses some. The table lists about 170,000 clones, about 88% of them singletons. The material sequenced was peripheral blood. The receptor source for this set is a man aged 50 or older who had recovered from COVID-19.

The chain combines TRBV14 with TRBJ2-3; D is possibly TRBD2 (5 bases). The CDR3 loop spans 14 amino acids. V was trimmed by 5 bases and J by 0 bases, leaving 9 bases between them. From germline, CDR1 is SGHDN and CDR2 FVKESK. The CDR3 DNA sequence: TGTGCCAGCAGCTGGTTAGCGAGCACAGATACGCAGTATTTT. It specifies CASSWLASTDTQYF.

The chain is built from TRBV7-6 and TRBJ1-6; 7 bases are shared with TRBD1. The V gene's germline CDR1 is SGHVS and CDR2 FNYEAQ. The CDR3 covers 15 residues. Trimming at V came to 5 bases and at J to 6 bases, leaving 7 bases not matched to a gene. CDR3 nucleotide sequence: TGTGCCAGCAGCCTACAGGGGATGAGTAATTCACCCCTCCACTTT. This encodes CASSLQGMSNSPLHF.

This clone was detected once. The CDR3 region is CASSPRTGGDYGYTF. CDR3 bases: TGTGCCAGCAGCCCCCGGACAGGGGGCGACTATGGCTACACCTTC. The chain employs TRBV11-3 and TRBJ1-2, with TRBD1 matching 11 bases. The CDR3 runs 15 residues. V lost 5 bases, J lost 3 bases, and 5 bases stayed unmatched. Germline CDR1 reads SGHNT; CDR2 reads YENEEA.

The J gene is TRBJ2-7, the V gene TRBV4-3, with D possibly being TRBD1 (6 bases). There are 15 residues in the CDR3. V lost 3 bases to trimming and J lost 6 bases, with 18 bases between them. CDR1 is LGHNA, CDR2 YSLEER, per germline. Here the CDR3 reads CASSHLQGSASEQYF. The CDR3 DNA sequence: TGCGCCAGCAGCCACCTACAGGGATCGGCCTCCGAGCAGTACTTC.

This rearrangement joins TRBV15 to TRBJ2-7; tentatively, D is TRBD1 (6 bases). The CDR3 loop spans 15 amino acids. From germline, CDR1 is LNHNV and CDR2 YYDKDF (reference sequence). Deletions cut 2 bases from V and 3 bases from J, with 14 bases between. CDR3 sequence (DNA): TGTGCCACCAGCAGAACAGGGTTGTTGGACTACGAGCAGTACTTC. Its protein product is CATSRTGLLDYEQYF.

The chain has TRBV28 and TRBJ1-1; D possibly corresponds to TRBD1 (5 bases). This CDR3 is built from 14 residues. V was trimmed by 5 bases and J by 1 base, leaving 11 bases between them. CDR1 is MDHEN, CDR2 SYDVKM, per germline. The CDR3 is CASSPAGGNTEAFF. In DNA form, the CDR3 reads TGTGCCAGCAGTCCCGCCGGGGGGAACACTGAAGCTTTCTTT.

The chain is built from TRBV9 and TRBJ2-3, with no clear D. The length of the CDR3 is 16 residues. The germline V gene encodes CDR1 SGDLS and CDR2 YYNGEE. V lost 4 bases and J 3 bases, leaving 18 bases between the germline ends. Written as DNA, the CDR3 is TGTGCCAGCAGCCCATATATTCCCGTCGGGACAGATACGCAGTATTTT. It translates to CASSPYIPVGTDTQYF.

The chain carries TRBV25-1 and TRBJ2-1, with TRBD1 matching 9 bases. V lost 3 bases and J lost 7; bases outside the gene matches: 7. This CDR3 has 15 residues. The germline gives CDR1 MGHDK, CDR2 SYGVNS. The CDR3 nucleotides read TGTGCCAGCAGTGATCCCGGGACAGGGTTAAATGAGCAGTTCTTC. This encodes CASSDPGTGLNEQFF.

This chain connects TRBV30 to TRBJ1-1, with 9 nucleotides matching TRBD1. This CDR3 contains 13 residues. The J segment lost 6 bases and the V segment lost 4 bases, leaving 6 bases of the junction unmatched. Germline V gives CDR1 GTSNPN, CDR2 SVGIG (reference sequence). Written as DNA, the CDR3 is TGTGCCTGGACAGGGACAGGGATGTCTGAAGCTTTCTTT. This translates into CAWTGTGMSEAFF.

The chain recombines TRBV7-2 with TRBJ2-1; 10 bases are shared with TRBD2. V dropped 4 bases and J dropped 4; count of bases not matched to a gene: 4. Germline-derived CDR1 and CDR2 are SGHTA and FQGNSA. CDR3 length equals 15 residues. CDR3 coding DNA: TGTGCCAGCAGCTCCCGGACTAGCGGTTACAATGAGCAGTTCTTC. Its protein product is CASSSRTSGYNEQFF.

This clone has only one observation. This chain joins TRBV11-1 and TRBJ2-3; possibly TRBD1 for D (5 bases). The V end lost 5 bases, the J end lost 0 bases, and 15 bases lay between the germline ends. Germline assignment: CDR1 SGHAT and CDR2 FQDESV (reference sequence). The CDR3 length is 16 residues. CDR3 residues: CASSVTGRLSTDTQYF. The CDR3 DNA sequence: TGTGCCAGCAGCGTCACAGGACGGCTGAGCACAGATACGCAGTATTTT.

The CDR3 loop is CASSLQGGGTDTQYF. DNA for the CDR3: TGTGCCAGCAGCTTGCAGGGGGGCGGCACAGATACGCAGTATTTT. This chain uses TRBV5-6 with TRBJ2-3; a weak D match, TRBD1 (7 bases). The CDR3 spans 15 residues. The ends were cut back, 1 base at V and 1 base at J, with 10 bases in the middle. From germline, CDR1 is SGHDT and CDR2 YYEEEE.

The CDR3, as DNA: TGTGCCAGCAGCTTGAGCGGGGGAAATCAGCCCCAGCATTTT. This encodes CASSLSGGNQPQHF. The rearrangement joins TRBV5-4 to TRBJ1-5; D might be TRBD1 (5 bases). The CDR3 extends over 14 amino acids. V dropped 1 base and J dropped 4 bases, with 9 bases sitting between them. Germline V CDR1 and CDR2: SGHNT, YYREEE (reference sequence).

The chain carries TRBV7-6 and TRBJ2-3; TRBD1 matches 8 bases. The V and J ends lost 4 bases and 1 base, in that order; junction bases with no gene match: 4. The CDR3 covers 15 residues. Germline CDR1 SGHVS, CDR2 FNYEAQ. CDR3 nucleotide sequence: TGTGCCAGCAGCTCTGGGACAGGCCGCACAGATACGCAGTATTTT. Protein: CASSSGTGRTDTQYF.

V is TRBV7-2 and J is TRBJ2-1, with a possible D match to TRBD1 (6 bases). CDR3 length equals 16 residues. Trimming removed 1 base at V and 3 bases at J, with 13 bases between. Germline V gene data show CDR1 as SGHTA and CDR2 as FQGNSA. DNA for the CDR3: TGTGCCAGCAGCTTAGAGGGGGTTGCTATCTACAATGAGCAGTTCTTC. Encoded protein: CASSLEGVAIYNEQFF.

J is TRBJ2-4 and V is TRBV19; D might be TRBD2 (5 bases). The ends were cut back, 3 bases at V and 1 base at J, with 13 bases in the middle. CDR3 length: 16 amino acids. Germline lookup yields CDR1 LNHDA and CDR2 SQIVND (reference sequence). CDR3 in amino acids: CASSIILGEAKNIQYF. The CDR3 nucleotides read TGTGCCAGTAGTATTATCTTGGGAGAGGCCAAAAACATTCAGTACTTC.

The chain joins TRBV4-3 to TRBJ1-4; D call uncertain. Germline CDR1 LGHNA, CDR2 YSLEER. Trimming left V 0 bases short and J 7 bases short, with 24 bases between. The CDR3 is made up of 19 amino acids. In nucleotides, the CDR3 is TGCGCCAGCAGCCAAGATCTCACCGCAACTCCGGGATCTCGTGAAAAACTGTTTTTT. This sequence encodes CASSQDLTATPGSREKLFF.